The following is a TCR beta chain sequence with its context. Cohort assignment relied on participant-reported clinical history. Resolution of symptoms, clearance, or two negative PCRs was present in recovered Cohort 3 donors. Trimming shortened V by 6 bases and J by 5 bases, and 17 bases separated the two germline ends. Per germline, CDR1 MNHEY and CDR2 SMNVEV (reference sequence). The CDR3 has 14 amino acids. The assay was immunoSEQ multiplex PCR, and TCRdb's table has in-frame clones only and misses some. This table has some 140,000 clones, roughly four fifths appearing once. These data belong to a study of blood T cell repertoires in COVID-19. Study summary: Donors in the United States, Italy and Spain gave samples during acute or convalescent COVID-19.

Material for sequencing was PBMCs or T cells enriched from blood (not recorded which). The sequence derives from a man aged 45-60 years who had recovered from COVID-19. This rearrangement joins TRBV27 to TRBJ2-7; D is possibly TRBD2 (6 bases). The CDR3 reads CASRGLTLTNEQYF. The CDR3 coding sequence is TGTGCCAGCAGGGGACTCACTTTGACCAACGAGCAGTACTTC.